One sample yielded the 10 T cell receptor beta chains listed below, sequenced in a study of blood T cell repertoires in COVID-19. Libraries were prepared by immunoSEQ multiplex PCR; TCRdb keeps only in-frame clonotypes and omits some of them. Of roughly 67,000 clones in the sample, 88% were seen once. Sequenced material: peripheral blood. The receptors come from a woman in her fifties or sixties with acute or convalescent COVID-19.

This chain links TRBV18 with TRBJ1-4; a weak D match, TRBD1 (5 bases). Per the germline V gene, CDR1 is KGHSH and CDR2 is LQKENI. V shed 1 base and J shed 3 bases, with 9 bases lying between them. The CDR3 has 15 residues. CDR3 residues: CASSPQGWANEKLFF. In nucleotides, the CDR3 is TGTGCCAGCTCACCACAGGGGTGGGCTAATGAAAAACTGTTTTTT. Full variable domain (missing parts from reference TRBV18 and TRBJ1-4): NAGVMQNPRHLVRRRGQEARLRCSPMKGHSHVYWYRQLPEEGLKFMVYLQKENIIDESGMPKERFSAEFPKEGPSILRIQQVVRGDSAAYFCASSPQGWANEKLFFGSGTQLSVL.

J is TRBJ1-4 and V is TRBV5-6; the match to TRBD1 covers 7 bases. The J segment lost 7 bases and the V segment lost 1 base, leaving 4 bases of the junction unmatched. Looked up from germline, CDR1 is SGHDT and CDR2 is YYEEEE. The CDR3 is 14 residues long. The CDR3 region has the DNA TGTGCCAGCAGCTTGCGGTGGGACAGTGAAAAACTGTTTTTT. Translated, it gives CASSLRWDSEKLFF.

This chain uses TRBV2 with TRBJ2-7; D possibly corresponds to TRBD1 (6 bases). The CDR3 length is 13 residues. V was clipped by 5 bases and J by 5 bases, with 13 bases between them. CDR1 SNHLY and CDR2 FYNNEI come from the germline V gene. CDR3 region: CASSRDILDEQYV. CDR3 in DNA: TGTGCCAGCAGTCGGGACATTTTAGACGAGCAGTACGTC.

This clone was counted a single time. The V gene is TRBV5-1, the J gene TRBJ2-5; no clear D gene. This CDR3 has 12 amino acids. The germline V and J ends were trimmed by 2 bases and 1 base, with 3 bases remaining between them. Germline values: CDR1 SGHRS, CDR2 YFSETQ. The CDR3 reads CASSFGQETQYF. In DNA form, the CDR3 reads TGCGCCAGCAGCTTCGGCCAAGAGACCCAGTACTTC.

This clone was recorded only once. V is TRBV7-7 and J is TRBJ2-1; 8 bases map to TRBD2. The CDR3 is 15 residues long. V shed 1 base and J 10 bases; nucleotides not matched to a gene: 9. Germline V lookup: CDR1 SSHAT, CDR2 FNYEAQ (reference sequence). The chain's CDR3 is CASSLGPAGGGEQFF. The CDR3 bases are TGTGCCAGCAGCTTAGGACCGGCGGGGGGAGGAGAGCAGTTCTTC.

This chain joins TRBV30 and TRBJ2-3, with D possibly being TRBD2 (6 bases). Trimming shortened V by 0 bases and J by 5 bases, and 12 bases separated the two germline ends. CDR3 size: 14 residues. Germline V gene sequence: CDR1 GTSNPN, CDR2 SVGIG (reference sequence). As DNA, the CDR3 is TGTGCCTGGAGTGTAGGGATAGCGGTAGATACGCAGTATTTT. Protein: CAWSVGIAVDTQYF.

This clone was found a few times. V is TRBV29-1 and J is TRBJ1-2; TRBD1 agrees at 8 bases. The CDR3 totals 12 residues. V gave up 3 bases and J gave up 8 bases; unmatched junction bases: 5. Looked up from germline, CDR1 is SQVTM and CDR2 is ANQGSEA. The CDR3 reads CSVDRGLGGYTF. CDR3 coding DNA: TGCAGCGTTGACAGGGGGCTGGGGGGCTACACCTTC.

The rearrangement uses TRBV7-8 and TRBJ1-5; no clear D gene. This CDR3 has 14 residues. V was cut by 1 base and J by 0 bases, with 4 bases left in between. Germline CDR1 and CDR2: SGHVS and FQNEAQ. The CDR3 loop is CASSLGHSNQPQHF. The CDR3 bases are TGTGCCAGCAGCTTAGGGCATAGCAATCAGCCCCAGCATTTT.

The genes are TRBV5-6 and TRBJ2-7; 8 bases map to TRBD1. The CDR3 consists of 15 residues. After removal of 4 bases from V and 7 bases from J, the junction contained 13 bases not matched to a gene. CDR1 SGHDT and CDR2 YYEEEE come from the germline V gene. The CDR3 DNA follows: TGTGCCAGCAGCCTAAGGATGGCAGGGGGCGGTGAGCAGTACGTC. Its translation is CASSLRMAGGGEQYV.

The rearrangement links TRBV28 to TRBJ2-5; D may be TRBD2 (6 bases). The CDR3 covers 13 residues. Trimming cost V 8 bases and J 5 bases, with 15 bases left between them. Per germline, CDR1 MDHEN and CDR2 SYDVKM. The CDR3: CASRDSPIETQYF. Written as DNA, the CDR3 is TGTGCCAGCCGGGACTCGCCGATCGAGACCCAGTACTTC. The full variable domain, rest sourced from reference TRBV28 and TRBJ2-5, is DVKVTQSSRYLVKRTGEKVFLECVQDMDHENMFWYRQDPGLGLRLIYFSYDVKMKEKGDIPEGYSVSREKKERFSLILESASTNQTSMYLCASRDSPIETQYFGPGTRLLVL.